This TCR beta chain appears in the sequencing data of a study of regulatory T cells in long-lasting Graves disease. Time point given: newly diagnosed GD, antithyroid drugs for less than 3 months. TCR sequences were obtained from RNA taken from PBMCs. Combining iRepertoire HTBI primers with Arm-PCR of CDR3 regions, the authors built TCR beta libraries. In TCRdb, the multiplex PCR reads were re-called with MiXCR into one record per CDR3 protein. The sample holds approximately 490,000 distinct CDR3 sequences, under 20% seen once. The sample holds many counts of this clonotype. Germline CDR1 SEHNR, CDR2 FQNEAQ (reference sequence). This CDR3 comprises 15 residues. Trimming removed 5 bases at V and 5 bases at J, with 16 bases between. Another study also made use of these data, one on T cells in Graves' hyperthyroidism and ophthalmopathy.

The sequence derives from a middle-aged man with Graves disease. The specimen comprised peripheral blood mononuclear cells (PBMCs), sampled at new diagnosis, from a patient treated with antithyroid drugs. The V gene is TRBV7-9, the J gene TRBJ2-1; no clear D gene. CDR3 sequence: CASSPPPNSDNEQFF. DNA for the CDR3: TGTGCCAGCAGCCCACCCCCGAACAGTGACAATGAGCAGTTCTTC.